The 25 T cell receptor beta chains below all came from one sample that was sequenced in a study of blood T cell repertoires in COVID-19. Method: immunoSEQ multiplex PCR; TCRdb's copy keeps in-frame clones and lacks some. The sample has roughly 100,000 clones, roughly 80% seen once. The sequenced material came from peripheral blood. The receptors originated from a human donor in a cohort sampled during active COVID-19.

The J gene is TRBJ2-3, the V gene TRBV3-1 (or the pseudogene TRBV3-2), with TRBD1 as a possible D gene (5 bases). CDR1 is LGHDT, CDR2 YNNKEL, per germline (reference sequence). The V end lost 1 base, the J end lost 4 bases, and 12 bases lay between the germline ends. The CDR3 totals 15 residues. The CDR3 here is CASSQATGSADTQYF. As DNA, the CDR3 is TGTGCCAGCAGCCAAGCAACAGGCAGCGCAGATACGCAGTATTTT.

The chain carries TRBV5-1 and TRBJ1-2; possible D gene TRBD1, 5 bases. Between the trimmed V and J ends, which lost 5 bases and 10 bases, there was a span of 21 bases. Germline loops: CDR1 SGHRS, CDR2 YFSETQ. The CDR3 length is 14 residues. The CDR3 is CASRRGSGLGDYTF. In DNA, the CDR3 is TGCGCCAGCAGGCGGGGCTCAGGTTTGGGAGACTACACCTTC.

The V and J genes are TRBV20-1 and TRBJ1-1; perhaps TRBD1 as D (6 bases). This CDR3 has 13 amino acids. Germline V lookup: CDR1 DFQATT, CDR2 SNEGSKA (reference sequence). The V end lost 3 bases, the J end lost 0 bases, and 8 bases lay between the germline ends. This chain's CDR3 is CSASGTMNTEAFF. The CDR3, as DNA: TGCAGTGCTAGTGGGACAATGAACACTGAAGCTTTCTTT.

The chain is built from TRBV7-9 and TRBJ2-5, with D perhaps TRBD2 (6 bases). The CDR3 consists of 14 residues. Trimming removed 3 bases from V and 2 bases from J, with 10 bases in between. CDR1 SEHNR and CDR2 FQNEAQ come from the germline V gene (reference sequence). CDR3 bases: TGTGCCAGCAGCTTCTTGGGGGGACAAGAGACCCAGTACTTC. Protein sequence: CASSFLGGQETQYF.

This clone is a singleton in its sample. The genes are TRBV10-1 and TRBJ2-2, with D tentatively TRBD2 (7 bases). The CDR3 has 16 residues. V lost 6 bases and J lost 0, with 14 bases in between. The V gene's germline CDR1 is WNHNN and CDR2 SYGVQD (reference sequence). The CDR3 DNA reads TGCGCCAGCAGGGGCGGCGGGGGCGCGAACACCGGGGAGCTGTTTTTT. It is translated as CASRGGGGANTGELFF.

This clone was counted only a few times. The chain joins TRBV2 to TRBJ2-7, with D perhaps matching TRBD1 (5 bases). The V and J ends lost 6 bases and 4 bases respectively, with 13 bases between them. The germline V gene encodes CDR1 SNHLY and CDR2 FYNNEI. The CDR3 totals 13 residues. The CDR3 loop reads CASRGQGVYEQYF. The CDR3 DNA reads TGTGCCAGCAGAGGCCAGGGTGTGTACGAGCAGTACTTC.

The V gene is TRBV4-2, the J gene TRBJ2-5, with D maybe TRBD2 (5 bases). Germline loops: CDR1 LGHNA, CDR2 YNFKEQ. CDR3 length equals 14 residues. Trimming pared 0 bases from V and 5 bases from J, leaving 10 bases between. The CDR3 sequence is CASSQELGRETQYF. As DNA, the CDR3 is TGTGCCAGCAGCCAAGAACTAGGAAGGGAGACCCAGTACTTC.

V and J are TRBV28 and TRBJ1-2; TRBD1 matches at 7 bases. J was trimmed by 5 bases and V by 10 bases; bases with no gene match: 10. The CDR3 spans 13 residues. From germline, CDR1 is MDHEN and CDR2 SYDVKM. The CDR3 region has the DNA TGTGCCACTCAAACAGGGGTGGGATATGGCTACACCTTC. It translates to CATQTGVGYGYTF.

This rearrangement joins TRBV6-4 to TRBJ1-1, with TRBD1 as a possible D gene (5 bases). This CDR3 contains 15 residues. The germline CDR1 and CDR2 sequences are MRHNA and SNTAGT. The V gene lost 6 bases and the J gene lost 5 bases, with 19 bases spanning the gap. The CDR3, as DNA: TGTGCCAGCAGCGACCTCCGAAGGGGAAGGACTGAAGCTTTCTTT. Its protein product is CASSDLRRGRTEAFF.

The chain links TRBV27 to TRBJ2-1, with TRBD1 as a possible D gene (5 bases). Trimming shortened V by 5 bases and J by 0 bases, and 11 bases separated the two germline ends. Germline V gene lookup returns CDR1 MNHEY and CDR2 SMNVEV (reference sequence). The CDR3 runs 15 residues. This chain's CDR3 is CASSPSRDSYNEQFF. The CDR3 nucleotides are TGTGCCAGCAGTCCCTCCAGGGACTCCTACAATGAGCAGTTCTTC.

This chain links TRBV7-3 with TRBJ1-1, with 10 bases identical to TRBD1. This CDR3 is built from 15 residues. J gave up 7 bases and V 5 bases, and 10 bases lay outside the gene matches. Germline loops: CDR1 SGHTA, CDR2 FQGTGA. The CDR3 DNA follows: TGTGCCAGCAGCCCCGGGACAGGGGTTAGGGGTGAAGCTTTCTTT. Its translation: CASSPGTGVRGEAFF.

The table lists this clone with a few counts. The rearrangement joins TRBV7-9 to TRBJ2-7, with TRBD1 as a possible D gene (6 bases). The CDR3 length is 15 residues. CDR1 SEHNR and CDR2 FQNEAQ come from the germline V gene (reference sequence). The ends were cut back, 5 bases at V and 2 bases at J, with 16 bases in the middle. CDR3 bases: TGTGCCAGCAGCCGCCCGGGACAAACAACCTACGAGCAGTACTTC. Its protein is CASSRPGQTTYEQYF.

This clone has at least ten counts. Here the CDR3 reads CASSIKTATIYTEAFF. The CDR3 nucleotides are TGTGCCAGTAGTATAAAAACAGCAACCATATACACTGAAGCTTTCTTT. The chain has TRBV19 and TRBJ1-1; D is unclear. The CDR3 is made up of 16 amino acids. Trimming shortened V by 2 bases and J by 3 bases, and 16 bases separated the two germline ends. The V gene's germline CDR1 is LNHDA and CDR2 SQIVND (reference sequence).

The chain has TRBV4-2 and TRBJ2-7; 8 nucleotides line up with TRBD2. Germline V gene lookup returns CDR1 LGHNA and CDR2 YNFKEQ. This CDR3 is built from 17 residues. Trimming took 0 bases from V and 4 from J; bases not matched to a gene: 11. The CDR3 DNA is TGTGCCAGCAGCCAAGACCCTAGGGCTAGCGGGCCTTACGAGCAGTACTTC. This codes for CASSQDPRASGPYEQYF.

The gene calls are TRBV7-2 and TRBJ2-5; D not certain. V lost 0 bases and J lost 5, with 7 bases in between. Germline lookup yields CDR1 SGHTA and CDR2 FQGNSA. CDR3 length: 13 residues. CDR3: CASSLAQWETQYF. The CDR3 DNA sequence: TGTGCCAGCAGCTTAGCACAGTGGGAGACCCAGTACTTC.

The gene calls are TRBV2 and TRBJ2-1, with D possibly matching TRBD1 (5 bases). The CDR3 is 14 residues long. Trimming took off 4 bases at V and 9 bases at J, with 16 bases between the two ends. In germline, CDR1 is SNHLY, CDR2 FYNNEI. The CDR3 is CASSVQGRSAEQFF. DNA for the CDR3: TGTGCCAGCAGTGTCCAGGGTCGGAGTGCTGAGCAGTTCTTC.

A few counts support this clone. The V gene is TRBV5-1, the J gene TRBJ1-6; 9 bases align to TRBD1. This CDR3 has 16 residues. The junction had 6 bases not matched to a gene; V was cut back by 4 bases and J by 4 bases. Germline V gene sequence: CDR1 SGHRS, CDR2 YFSETQ. The CDR3 spells CASSASGTGYNSPLHF. The CDR3 bases are TGCGCCAGCAGCGCGTCCGGGACAGGGTATAATTCACCCCTCCACTTT.

The V gene is TRBV4-1, the J gene TRBJ2-1; D is possibly TRBD1 (5 bases). Trimming stripped 3 bases from V and 4 bases from J, with 13 bases between. The CDR3 contains 15 residues. The germline gives CDR1 MGHRA, CDR2 YSYEKL. The CDR3: CASSHLGAQYNEQFF. The CDR3 DNA sequence: TGCGCCAGCAGCCATCTAGGGGCGCAGTACAATGAGCAGTTCTTC.

The gene calls are TRBV11-2 and TRBJ2-3; D is possibly TRBD2 (6 bases). V lost 2 bases, J lost 3 bases, and 15 bases lay in between. From germline, CDR1 is SGHAT and CDR2 FQNNGV. The CDR3 extends over 16 amino acids. CDR3 residues: CASSLMGRGTTDTQYF. In DNA, the CDR3 is TGTGCCAGCAGCTTAATGGGGCGGGGCACGACAGATACGCAGTATTTT.

The chain combines TRBV2 with TRBJ2-5, with TRBD2 as a possible D gene (6 bases). CDR1 is SNHLY, CDR2 FYNNEI, per germline. The CDR3 contains 14 residues. V was cut by 2 bases and J by 2 bases, with 9 bases left in between. The CDR3 coding sequence is TGTGCCAGCAGTGAATTTAGCGGACAAGAGACCCAGTACTTC. It translates to CASSEFSGQETQYF.

CDR3 residues: CASSPGGLAGENEQYF. The CDR3 region has the DNA TGTGCCAGCTCACCCGGGGGACTAGCGGGTGAAAACGAGCAGTACTTC. The chain links TRBV18 to TRBJ2-7, with 12 bases fitting TRBD2. The CDR3 spans 16 residues. With 3 bases clipped from V and 5 bases from J, the junction kept 8 bases outside the gene matches. The germline CDR1 and CDR2 sequences are KGHSH and LQKENI.

V is TRBV11-2 and J is TRBJ2-7; the D is unclear. The CDR3 loop spans 14 amino acids. V lost 2 bases, J lost 3 bases, and 11 bases lay in between. The germline CDR1 and CDR2 sequences are SGHAT and FQNNGV. The CDR3: CASSLKDSNYEQYF. In nucleotides, the CDR3 is TGTGCCAGCAGCTTAAAAGACTCAAACTACGAGCAGTACTTC.

The V gene is TRBV7-2, the J gene TRBJ1-2; D not resolved. This CDR3 is 12 amino acids long. V lost 5 bases to trimming and J lost 4 bases, with 8 bases between them. Germline CDR1 is SGHTA and CDR2 is FQGNSA. CDR3 loop: CASSLYSYGYTF. The CDR3 nucleotides read TGTGCCAGCAGCCTATATTCCTATGGCTACACCTTC.

V usage is TRBV6-6 and J usage is TRBJ1-2, with 9 bases lining up with TRBD1. CDR3 length: 14 residues. Germline V gene lookup returns CDR1 MNHNY and CDR2 SVGAGI (reference sequence). J lost 7 bases, V lost 2 bases, and 5 bases had no gene match. CDR3 loop: CASSYGTGRGGYTF. CDR3 DNA sequence: TGTGCCAGCAGTTACGGGACAGGGCGAGGTGGCTACACCTTC.

The chain has TRBV15 and TRBJ2-1; maybe TRBD1 (6 bases). Looked up from germline, CDR1 is LNHNV and CDR2 is YYDKDF (reference sequence). The V gene lost 0 bases and the J gene lost 2 bases, with 14 bases spanning the gap. The CDR3 loop spans 17 amino acids. The chain's CDR3 is CATSRDEFRGPYNEQFF. The CDR3 DNA reads TGTGCCACCAGCAGAGATGAGTTCAGGGGACCCTACAATGAGCAGTTCTTC. The whole variable domain, remainder taken from reference TRBV15 and TRBJ2-1, is DAMVIQNPRYQVTQFGKPVTLSCSQTLNHNVMYWYQQKSSQAPKLLFHYYDKDFNNEADTPDNFQSRRPNTSFCFLDIRSPGLGDTAMYLCATSRDEFRGPYNEQFFGPGTRLTVL.